Following are 32 T cell receptor beta chains from one sample sequenced in a study of cytomegalovirus exposure and HLA in healthy donors. Both 60 Vbeta primers and 13 Jbeta primers went into the PCR. Libraries were prepared by immunoSEQ multiplex PCR; TCRdb keeps only in-frame clonotypes and omits some of them. The sample records about 180,000 clones, roughly four fifths being singletons. The specimen sequenced was PBMCs. Every receptor here comes from a man between 18 and 35 years old in good health and CMV-seronegative.

The chain couples TRBV7-3 to TRBJ2-1; 7 positions agree with TRBD2. The J segment lost 10 bases and the V segment lost 5 bases, leaving 14 bases of the junction unmatched. CDR1 is SGHTA and CDR2 is FQGTGA in the germline V gene. The CDR3 runs 15 residues. The CDR3 region has the DNA TGTGCCAGCAGCCTCGGGGGGATCTCTTCCCAAGAGCAGTTCTTC. This sequence encodes CASSLGGISSQEQFF.

This clone was detected only a few times. The rearrangement joins TRBV19 to TRBJ2-6; the match to TRBD1 covers 8 bases. The CDR3 runs to 16 residues. V trimming: 3 bases; J trimming: 0 bases; junction bases outside the gene matches: 1. Germline V gene lookup returns CDR1 LNHDA and CDR2 SQIVND (reference sequence). This CDR3 reads CASSITGGSGANVLTF. CDR3 sequence (DNA): TGTGCCAGTAGTATCACAGGGGGCTCTGGGGCCAACGTCCTGACTTTC.

In its sample, this clone was seen a few times. V gene TRBV7-9 combines with J gene TRBJ2-5, with D perhaps matching TRBD1 (5 bases). There are 16 residues in the CDR3. The ends were cut back, 5 bases at V and 2 bases at J, with 18 bases in the middle. Germline values: CDR1 SEHNR, CDR2 FQNEAQ (reference sequence). The CDR3 spells CASSQPPLGAQETQYF. CDR3 coding DNA: TGTGCCAGCAGCCAACCCCCGCTAGGGGCGCAAGAGACCCAGTACTTC. Full variable domain (rest looked up from reference TRBV7-9 and TRBJ2-5): DTGVSQNPRHKITKRGQNVTFRCDPISEHNRLYWYRQTLGQGPEFLTYFQNEAQLEKSRLLSDRFSAERPKGSFSTLEIQRTEQGDSAMYLCASSQPPLGAQETQYFGPGTRLLVL.

This rearrangement joins TRBV29-1 to TRBJ2-5, with 8 bases identical to TRBD1. V shed 4 bases and J 5 bases; nucleotides not matched to a gene: 6. Germline loops: CDR1 SQVTM, CDR2 ANQGSEA. The CDR3 is made up of 13 amino acids. CDR3 nucleotide sequence: TGCAGCGTTGGCCGGACAGGGTCTGAGACCCAGTACTTC. This translates into CSVGRTGSETQYF.

The V call is TRBV7-3, the J call TRBJ2-5, with 7 bases that match TRBD2. Germline CDR1 reads SGHTA; CDR2 reads FQGTGA. The CDR3 contains 16 residues. Trimming removed 4 bases from V and 5 bases from J; junction bases left unmatched: 13. The CDR3 loop reads CASSSPSQRGVETQYF. As DNA, the CDR3 is TGTGCCAGCAGCTCCCCATCCCAGCGGGGAGTGGAGACCCAGTACTTC.

This chain connects TRBV27 to TRBJ1-6; a possible D gene is TRBD1 (5 bases). In germline, CDR1 is MNHEY, CDR2 SMNVEV (reference sequence). V was cut by 6 bases and J by 9 bases, with 15 bases left in between. CDR3 length equals 14 residues. CDR3 amino acids: CASRLTGPASPLHF. The CDR3 nucleotides read TGTGCCAGCAGGTTAACAGGACCAGCTTCACCCCTCCACTTT.

The chain carries TRBV10-2 and TRBJ2-1; tentatively, D is TRBD2 (5 bases). CDR1 WSHSY and CDR2 SAAADI come from the germline V gene. Deletions cut 7 bases from V and 0 bases from J, with 10 bases between. There are 14 residues in the CDR3. Written as DNA, the CDR3 is TGCGCCAGCAAGGAGGCTAGCTCCTACAATGAGCAGTTCTTC. This codes for CASKEASSYNEQFF.

The J gene is TRBJ2-5, the V gene TRBV5-1, with 9 bases aligning to TRBD1. The junction had 8 bases not matched to a gene; V was cut back by 4 bases and J by 4 bases. The CDR3 loop spans 15 amino acids. In germline, CDR1 is SGHRS, CDR2 YFSETQ. The chain's CDR3 is CASSPGDRVGETQYF. In DNA, the CDR3 is TGCGCCAGCAGCCCCGGGGACAGGGTGGGAGAGACCCAGTACTTC.

V usage is TRBV5-1 and J usage is TRBJ2-3; maybe TRBD2 (6 bases). This CDR3 has 15 amino acids. Trimming cost V 2 bases and J 6 bases, with 16 bases left between them. CDR1 SGHRS and CDR2 YFSETQ come from the germline V gene. The DNA of the CDR3 is TGCGCCAGCAGCTTAACCCCGGGACTCCGTGATACGCAGTATTTT. Protein product: CASSLTPGLRDTQYF.

The rearrangement uses TRBV2 and TRBJ1-2; 8 bases line up with TRBD1. This CDR3 has 15 residues. Trimming removed 9 bases from V and 2 bases from J; junction bases left unmatched: 11. Germline V gene sequence: CDR1 SNHLY, CDR2 FYNNEI. The CDR3 here is CARMTGDRPNYGYTF. The CDR3 region has the DNA TGTGCCAGAATGACAGGGGACCGCCCAAACTATGGCTACACCTTC.

This chain links TRBV28 with TRBJ1-2; no clear D. The CDR3 is 13 residues long. The V end was cut by 7 bases, the J end by 0 bases, with 9 bases between. Germline V gene lookup returns CDR1 MDHEN and CDR2 SYDVKM. The CDR3 nucleotides read TGTGCCAGCAACCGTCGGTCTAACTATGGCTACACCTTC. Protein sequence: CASNRRSNYGYTF.

The gene calls are TRBV28 and TRBJ1-2; no definite D call. Germline assignment: CDR1 MDHEN and CDR2 SYDVKM. The CDR3 extends over 15 amino acids. V lost 7 bases and J lost 4, with 19 bases in between. The CDR3: CASIEGGGRLYGYTF. CDR3 sequence (DNA): TGTGCCAGCATTGAGGGAGGCGGGAGACTCTATGGCTACACCTTC.

The chain couples TRBV28 to TRBJ1-4; D not resolved. This CDR3 comprises 13 residues. The V end was cut by 4 bases, the J end by 0 bases, with 3 bases between. Germline-derived CDR1 and CDR2 are MDHEN and SYDVKM. The CDR3 nucleotides read TGTGCCAGCAGTTCTCCAACTAATGAAAAACTGTTTTTT. Its translation is CASSSPTNEKLFF.

V and J are TRBV18 and TRBJ1-4, with 7 bases identical to TRBD1. V trimming: 4 bases; J trimming: 4 bases; junction bases outside the gene matches: 12. The germline CDR1 and CDR2 sequences are KGHSH and LQKENI. CDR3 length equals 17 residues. In nucleotides, the CDR3 is TGTGCCAGCTCACGACGGACAGGAATGGCACATAATGAAAAACTGTTTTTT. Amino acids: CASSRRTGMAHNEKLFF.

Only one count was recorded for this clone. The gene calls are TRBV21-1 and TRBJ1-2; TRBD1, the table's D call, lacks a check against the DNA. TRBV21-1 is reported as a pseudogene. CDR3 length: 12 residues. Here the CDR3 reads CASTTDRYGYTF. In nucleotides, the CDR3 is TGTGCCAGCACCACCGACAGGTATGGCTACACCTTC.

The CDR3, as DNA: TGTGCCAGCAATGGACAGGCTGGAAACACCATATATTTT. Protein: CASNGQAGNTIYF. The chain links TRBV28 to TRBJ1-3; 7 nucleotides line up with TRBD1. This CDR3 spans 13 amino acids. Germline CDR1 is MDHEN and CDR2 is SYDVKM. V was clipped by 7 bases and J by 2 bases; unmatched bases: 2. The full variable domain, completed using reference TRBV28 and TRBJ1-3, is DVKVTQSSRYLVKRTGEKVFLECVQDMDHENMFWYRQDPGLGLRLIYFSYDVKMKEKGDIPEGYSVSREKKERFSLILESASTNQTSMYLCASNGQAGNTIYFGEGSWLTVV.

This sequence joins TRBV29-1 and TRBJ2-6; TRBD1 might be the D (5 bases). Deletions cut 1 base from V and 2 bases from J, with 6 bases between. This CDR3 contains 14 residues. The germline gives CDR1 SQVTM, CDR2 ANQGSEA. CDR3 residues: CSVEVRAGANVLTF. CDR3 nucleotide sequence: TGCAGCGTTGAAGTCAGGGCTGGGGCCAACGTCCTGACTTTC.

This clone showed up just a few times. V gene TRBV28 combines with J gene TRBJ1-3; 8 bases match TRBD1. This CDR3 region has 18 residues. V lost 5 bases to trimming and J lost 4 bases; unmatched junction nucleotides: 16. Looked up from germline, CDR1 is MDHEN and CDR2 is SYDVKM. The CDR3 loop is CASSHHSLDRGVGNTIYF. CDR3 coding DNA: TGTGCCAGCAGTCACCATTCACTTGACAGGGGTGTGGGAAACACCATATATTTT. Supplemented by reference TRBV28 and TRBJ1-3, the full variable domain reads DVKVTQSSRYLVKRTGEKVFLECVQDMDHENMFWYRQDPGLGLRLIYFSYDVKMKEKGDIPEGYSVSREKKERFSLILESASTNQTSMYLCASSHHSLDRGVGNTIYFGEGSWLTVV.

This clone turned up a few times. The chain links TRBV5-4 to TRBJ2-2, with 9 positions matching TRBD2. There are 17 residues in the CDR3. CDR1 and CDR2 from the germline V gene are SGHNT and YYREEE (reference sequence). V lost 0 bases and J lost 6; bases outside the gene matches: 9. CDR3 loop: CASSLDVASSGAGELFF. Here the CDR3 DNA reads TGTGCCAGCAGCTTGGATGTAGCGTCTAGCGGGGCCGGGGAGCTGTTTTTT.

The V call is TRBV6-5, the J call TRBJ2-1, with D maybe TRBD1 (5 bases). This CDR3 comprises 15 residues. Trimming stripped 9 bases from V and 3 bases from J, with 18 bases between. The germline V gene has CDR1 MNHEY and CDR2 SVGAGI. CDR3 amino acids: CASAVQSGHYNEQFF. CDR3 DNA sequence: TGTGCCAGTGCAGTTCAATCAGGGCACTACAATGAGCAGTTCTTC.

The chain carries TRBV5-4 and TRBJ1-1; 9 bases are shared with TRBD1. This CDR3 contains 14 residues. V lost 4 bases and J lost 11; bases outside the gene matches: 12. Germline V gene sequence: CDR1 SGHNT, CDR2 YYREEE (reference sequence). The CDR3, as DNA: TGTGCCAGCAGCCACCGGGACAGGGTACAAGAGGCTTTCTTT. Protein product: CASSHRDRVQEAFF.

This clone has just one count. The chain employs TRBV10-3 and TRBJ1-2; 7 bases fit TRBD1. The germline V gene has CDR1 ENHRY and CDR2 SYGVKD. V lost 6 bases to trimming and J lost 3 bases; unmatched junction nucleotides: 13. This CDR3 region has 16 residues. CDR3 amino acids: CAIRPPSGTDYYGYTF. The CDR3 region has the DNA TGTGCCATCAGGCCCCCCTCCGGGACAGATTACTATGGCTACACCTTC.

This chain connects TRBV7-3 to TRBJ1-4; weak D call: TRBD1 (5 bases). Germline V gives CDR1 SGHTA, CDR2 FQGTGA. V was cut by 1 base and J by 7 bases, with 7 bases left in between. The CDR3 consists of 13 residues. CDR3 protein: CASSLRGGEKLFF. The CDR3 region has the DNA TGTGCCAGCAGCTTAAGGGGCGGTGAAAAACTGTTTTTT.

The chain has TRBV28 and TRBJ1-2, with D possibly being TRBD1 (6 bases). Trimming stripped 6 bases from V and 4 bases from J, with 15 bases between. CDR1 MDHEN and CDR2 SYDVKM come from the germline V gene. This CDR3 has 14 amino acids. This CDR3 is CASSPSTGFYGYTF. CDR3 coding DNA: TGTGCCAGCAGCCCGTCGACAGGTTTCTATGGCTACACCTTC.

The chain carries TRBV5-4 and TRBJ2-7; 8 positions match TRBD2. Germline V gene data show CDR1 as SGHNT and CDR2 as YYREEE (reference sequence). The CDR3 extends over 17 amino acids. Trimming removed 2 bases from V and 1 base from J; junction bases left unmatched: 11. CDR3 protein: CASSFLAGGDGSYEQYF. The CDR3 DNA follows: TGTGCCAGCAGCTTTTTGGCGGGGGGTGATGGATCCTACGAGCAGTACTTC.

V and J are TRBV10-3 and TRBJ2-3; 7 nucleotides align to TRBD2. The germline CDR1 and CDR2 sequences are ENHRY and SYGVKD. This CDR3 has 16 residues. V lost 4 bases to trimming and J lost 2 bases; unmatched junction nucleotides: 9. The CDR3 loop is CAISAAGTNPTDTQYF. In nucleotides, the CDR3 is TGTGCCATCAGTGCAGCCGGGACTAACCCCACAGATACGCAGTATTTT.

This clone was seen more than once but under ten times. The V and J genes are TRBV19 and TRBJ1-5; tentatively, D is TRBD1 (6 bases). This CDR3 is 14 amino acids long. Germline V gene lookup returns CDR1 LNHDA and CDR2 SQIVND (reference sequence). V was pared by 6 bases and J by 6 bases, with 15 bases between. The CDR3 loop reads CASRFETGFQPQHF. DNA of the CDR3: TGTGCCAGTAGGTTTGAAACAGGGTTTCAGCCCCAGCATTTT.

The chain recombines TRBV18 with TRBJ1-1; D not resolved. The germline V and J ends were trimmed by 3 bases and 2 bases, with 16 bases remaining between them. The CDR3 is made up of 16 amino acids. From germline, CDR1 is KGHSH and CDR2 LQKENI. CDR3 nucleotides: TGTGCCAGCTCACCCCACGACATGATGTTCAACACTGAAGCTTTCTTT. It yields the protein CASSPHDMMFNTEAFF.

Turning to this clone: Germline and junction disagree at one end, which may indicate a read error. V gene TRBV6-1 combines with J gene TRBJ1-1, with TRBD1 identical over 8 bases. CDR3 length equals 9 residues. Germline CDR1 is MNHNS and CDR2 is SASEGT. CDR3 nucleotides: TGTGCCACCGACAGGGGCCGAGACTTT. Translated: CATDRGRDF.

This chain uses TRBV5-1 with TRBJ2-7; D might be TRBD1 (6 bases). Germline CDR1 and CDR2: SGHRS and YFSETQ. The V and J ends lost 4 bases and 5 bases respectively, with 13 bases between them. This CDR3 contains 13 residues. This chain's CDR3 is CASSRQVGDEQYF. Here the CDR3 DNA reads TGCGCCAGCAGCCGACAGGTAGGGGACGAGCAGTACTTC.

The rearrangement joins TRBV28 to TRBJ1-1; 7 bases line up with TRBD1. The CDR3 is 14 residues long. J lost 9 bases, V lost 5 bases, and 12 bases had no gene match. In germline, CDR1 is MDHEN, CDR2 SYDVKM. CDR3 loop: CASSPGQEGAKAFF. The CDR3, as DNA: TGTGCCAGCAGTCCCGGACAGGAAGGGGCAAAAGCTTTCTTT.

The rearrangement joins TRBV28 to TRBJ2-5; TRBD1 matches at 7 bases. V shed 5 bases, J shed 3 bases, and the junction held 6 bases outside the gene matches. CDR1 MDHEN and CDR2 SYDVKM come from the germline V gene. The CDR3 sequence is 14 residues long. The CDR3 reads CASSPPGQEETQYF. CDR3 bases: TGTGCCAGCAGTCCCCCAGGACAGGAAGAGACCCAGTACTTC.